Shown below are 32 T cell receptor beta chains from a single sample sequenced in a study of blood T cells in healthy people across ages. A J-beta primer mix and a sample-barcoded 5' primer were used in a second PCR of roughly 6 to 11 cycles. TCRdb re-called the 5' RACE reads with MiXCR, one entry per CDR3 protein. In the table there are 1.2 million to 1.5 million distinct CDR3 sequences, 55% to 75% of which are singletons. The sample consisted of blood. These receptors all stem from a man in his late teens or twenties in good health.

The chain employs TRBV13 and TRBJ1-4; 11 nucleotides line up with TRBD1. The V segment lost 5 bases and the J segment 7 bases; nucleotides outside the gene matches: 6. This CDR3 has 15 amino acids. Germline V gene lookup returns CDR1 PRHDT and CDR2 FYEKMQ (reference sequence). CDR3 in amino acids: CASSPKGQGGEKLFF. CDR3 nucleotide sequence: TGTGCCAGCAGCCCCAAGGGACAGGGGGGTGAAAAACTGTTTTTT.

This rearrangement joins TRBV7-2 to TRBJ2-1; D is perhaps TRBD1 or TRBD2 (5 bases each). CDR1 and CDR2 (germline): SGHTA, FQGNSA. This CDR3 contains 14 residues. V dropped 5 bases and J dropped 7 bases, with 15 bases sitting between them. In DNA, the CDR3 is TGTGCCAGCAGCGCCGGGACGGAAGGAAATGAGCAGTTCTTC. It specifies CASSAGTEGNEQFF.

This chain joins TRBV4-1 and TRBJ1-2; D is uncertain. V gave up 2 bases and J gave up 3 bases, with 7 bases separating them. Germline V lookup: CDR1 MGHRA, CDR2 YSYEKL. CDR3 length: 13 residues. CDR3 sequence (DNA): TGCGCCAGCAGCCAATGTGGAGACTATGGCTACACCTTC. Translation: CASSQCGDYGYTF.

The chain combines TRBV29-1 with TRBJ2-5; 9 bases map to TRBD2. The CDR3 has 15 residues. After removal of 4 bases from V and 1 base from J, the junction contained 7 bases not matched to a gene. Per the germline V gene, CDR1 is SQVTM and CDR2 is ANQGSEA. In DNA, the CDR3 is TGCAGCGTTGGTAGCGGGAGTCTCGGCCAAGAGACCCAGTACTTC. Translated: CSVGSGSLGQETQYF.

The V and J genes are TRBV12-3 or TRBV12-4 and TRBJ1-4; D gene uncertain. Between the trimmed V and J ends, which lost 5 bases and 0 bases, there was a span of 4 bases. The CDR3 runs 13 residues. The CDR3 DNA is TGTGCCAGCAGTGGGCCAACTAATGAAAAACTGTTTTTT. It is translated as CASSGPTNEKLFF.

This chain joins TRBV27 and TRBJ2-3; no definite D call. Between the trimmed V and J ends, which lost 1 base and 5 bases, there was a span of 10 bases. The length of the CDR3 is 14 residues. Germline CDR1 reads MNHEY; CDR2 reads SMNVEV (reference sequence). CDR3 bases: TGTGCCAGCAGTTTATTGGGGAAGAAAGATACGCAGTATTTT. It is translated as CASSLLGKKDTQYF.

Regarding this clonotype: This may come from a read error, since a much larger clone is one base off. V and J are TRBV7-6 and TRBJ2-4, with D hard to call. CDR3 size: 15 residues. V gave up 4 bases and J gave up 2 bases, with 12 bases separating them. From germline, CDR1 is SGHVS and CDR2 FNYEAQ. CDR3 DNA: TGTGCCAGCAGCTACACGGCCGGTACCAAAAACATTCAGTACTTC. Protein: CASSYTAGTKNIQYF.

Here the CDR3 reads CASRFLRENTGELFF. The CDR3 bases are TGTGCCAGCAGATTCCTGCGGGAAAACACCGGGGAGCTGTTTTTT. The chain recombines TRBV28 with TRBJ2-2, with D perhaps TRBD2 (6 bases). The CDR3 is 15 amino acids. V was shortened by 6 bases and J by 2 bases, with 13 bases between the two germline ends. Germline lookup yields CDR1 MDHEN and CDR2 SYDVKM.

This chain uses TRBV5-8 with TRBJ2-7, with D possibly matching TRBD1 (6 bases). The V end was cut by 3 bases, the J end by 1 base, with 17 bases between. The CDR3 is 16 residues long. In germline, CDR1 is SGHTS, CDR2 YDEGEE. The CDR3 DNA reads as TGTGCCAGCAGCTCAAACATGGACAGCATTTCCTACGAGCAGTACTTC. This translates into CASSSNMDSISYEQYF.

J is TRBJ1-2 and V is TRBV7-2, with D unresolved. The germline gives CDR1 SGHTA, CDR2 FQGNSA. Between the trimmed V and J ends, which lost 2 bases and 1 base, there was a span of 8 bases. The length of the CDR3 is 14 residues. The CDR3 here is CASSLMQDNYGYTF. As DNA, the CDR3 is TGTGCCAGCAGCTTAATGCAGGATAACTATGGCTACACCTTC.

The rearrangement joins TRBV7-2 to TRBJ2-1, with a weak D call TRBD2 (5 bases). This CDR3 region has 16 residues. V lost 4 bases and J 10 bases, leaving 23 bases between the germline ends. Germline CDR1 SGHTA, CDR2 FQGNSA. CDR3 sequence (DNA): TGTGCCAGCAGCTCATTGTATGGCGGGCCCTGGGAGGAGCAGTTCTTC. It yields the protein CASSSLYGGPWEEQFF. The whole variable domain, filled in from reference TRBV7-2 and TRBJ2-1, reads GAGVSQSPSNKVTEKGKDVELRCDPISGHTALYWYRQSLGQGLEFLIYFQGNSAPDKSGLPSDRFSAERTGGSVSTLTIQRTQQEDSAVYLCASSSLYGGPWEEQFFGPGTRLTVL.

The chain is built from TRBV4-3 and TRBJ1-2; D might be TRBD1 (6 bases). Germline assignment: CDR1 LGHNA and CDR2 YSLEER. CDR3 size: 15 residues. Trimming took 1 base from V and 3 from J, leaving 12 bases between them. CDR3 coding DNA: TGCGCCAGCAGCCAAGTAGGGACATCCTACTATGGCTACACCTTC. Its translation: CASSQVGTSYYGYTF.

This clonotype has only a few counts. The gene calls are TRBV7-9 and TRBJ2-5; a weak D match, TRBD2 (5 bases). The CDR3 is 14 residues long. V gave up 5 bases and J gave up 1 base, with 11 bases separating them. The germline V gene has CDR1 SEHNR and CDR2 FQNEAQ (reference sequence). CDR3 protein: CASSPGLPQETQYF. The CDR3 nucleotides are TGTGCCAGCAGCCCGGGGTTACCCCAAGAGACCCAGTACTTC. Filled out from reference TRBV7-9 and TRBJ2-5, the complete variable domain reads DTGVSQNPRHKITKRGQNVTFRCDPISEHNRLYWYRQTLGQGPEFLTYFQNEAQLEKSRLLSDRFSAERPKGSFSTLEIQRTEQGDSAMYLCASSPGLPQETQYFGPGTRLLVL.

Only one count was recorded for this clonotype. The V gene is TRBV3-1, the J gene TRBJ2-4, with a possible D match to TRBD1 (5 bases). Germline V gives CDR1 LGHDT, CDR2 YNNKEL (reference sequence). V was cut by 1 base and J by 2 bases, with 6 bases left in between. There are 14 residues in the CDR3. The CDR3 DNA is TGTGCCAGCAGCCAAGCAGGGTCCAAAAACATTCAGTACTTC. This encodes CASSQAGSKNIQYF.

The chain combines TRBV4-3 with TRBJ1-2; TRBD1 is a possible D gene (5 bases). Germline CDR1 reads LGHNA; CDR2 reads YSLEER. The V end was cut by 3 bases, the J end by 4 bases, with 12 bases between. The CDR3 loop spans 14 amino acids. This chain's CDR3 is CASSHPGLIYGYTF. The CDR3 DNA reads TGCGCCAGCAGCCACCCGGGACTGATCTATGGCTACACCTTC.

The V and J genes are TRBV5-1 and TRBJ2-1, with a weak D call TRBD2 (7 bases). CDR1 and CDR2 (germline): SGHRS, YFSETQ. The CDR3 contains 15 residues. Trimming stripped 2 bases from V and 2 bases from J, with 11 bases between. As DNA, the CDR3 is TGCGCCAGCAGCTTAGGGGGGGCGGCCTACAATGAGCAGTTCTTC. Its protein product is CASSLGGAAYNEQFF.

This chain uses TRBV19 with TRBJ2-1; 7 nucleotides align to TRBD1. CDR1 is LNHDA and CDR2 is SQIVND in the germline V gene (reference sequence). The V segment lost 4 bases and the J segment 6 bases; nucleotides outside the gene matches: 3. CDR3 length: 13 residues. The CDR3 coding sequence is TGTGCCAGTAGTACCGGGGACAGCAATGAGCAGTTCTTC. Its translation is CASSTGDSNEQFF.

The J gene is TRBJ2-3, the V gene TRBV4-2; 7 nucleotides match TRBD1. The V segment lost 4 bases and the J segment 0 bases; nucleotides outside the gene matches: 4. The CDR3 runs to 15 residues. Germline assignment: CDR1 LGHNA and CDR2 YNFKEQ. CDR3 DNA: TGTGCCAGCAGCCGGGACAGAACTAGCACAGATACGCAGTATTTT. The encoded protein is CASSRDRTSTDTQYF.

The chain carries TRBV7-2 and TRBJ2-7; D uncertain. Germline values: CDR1 SGHTA, CDR2 FQGNSA. V lost 5 bases and J 0 bases, leaving 11 bases between the germline ends. The CDR3 runs 14 residues. The CDR3 nucleotides read TGTGCCAGCAGCCCCCGGGTCTTCTCCTACGAGCAGTACTTC. The encoded protein is CASSPRVFSYEQYF. Using reference TRBV7-2 and TRBJ2-7 for the parts outside the CDR3, the full variable domain is GAGVSQSPSNKVTEKGKDVELRCDPISGHTALYWYRQSLGQGLEFLIYFQGNSAPDKSGLPSDRFSAERTGGSVSTLTIQRTQQEDSAVYLCASSPRVFSYEQYFGPGTRLTVT.

The rearrangement joins TRBV28 to TRBJ2-7; a weak D match, TRBD1 (6 bases). Germline loops: CDR1 MDHEN, CDR2 SYDVKM. CDR3 length: 14 amino acids. The V and J ends lost 3 bases and 1 base respectively, with 10 bases between them. For the CDR3, the DNA is TGTGCCAGCAGTTTGTTCGGGACATCCTACGAGCAGTACTTC. It translates to CASSLFGTSYEQYF.

CDR3 loop: CASSYAPSPYNEQYF. CDR3 sequence (DNA): TGTGCCAGCAGCTATGCCCCGTCACCCTACAATGAGCAGTACTTC. The chain joins TRBV7-9 to TRBJ2-7; no definite D call. V lost 4 bases and J lost 7, with 20 bases in between. The CDR3 length is 15 residues. Germline CDR1 and CDR2: SEHNR and FQNEAQ (reference sequence).

V and J are TRBV6-6 and TRBJ2-5; D assignment may be TRBD1 or TRBD2 (6 bases each). The CDR3 loop spans 13 amino acids. V was pared by 4 bases and J by 11 bases, with 17 bases between. Looked up from germline, CDR1 is MNHNY and CDR2 is SVGAGI (reference sequence). In DNA form, the CDR3 reads TGTGCCAGCAGTTCGTACAGGGCCCGGGAGCAGTACTTC. Amino acid sequence: CASSSYRAREQYF.

This sequence joins TRBV9 and TRBJ2-7; perhaps D is TRBD1 or TRBD2 (5 bases each). The CDR3 consists of 16 residues. The germline V gene has CDR1 SGDLS and CDR2 YYNGEE. V gave up 3 bases and J gave up 1 base, with 17 bases separating them. The CDR3 is CASSARTGTASYEQYF. CDR3 in DNA: TGTGCCAGCAGCGCAAGAACCGGGACCGCATCCTACGAGCAGTACTTC.

The chain has TRBV7-7 and TRBJ2-5, with TRBD2 matching over 14 bases. The V gene end was trimmed by 5 bases and the J gene end by 3 bases; junction bases not matched to a gene: 5. Germline V lookup: CDR1 SSHAT, CDR2 FNYEAQ (reference sequence). The CDR3 spans 16 residues. This chain's CDR3 is CASSRTSGRIKETQYF. The DNA for the CDR3 is TGTGCCAGCAGCCGGACTAGCGGGAGGATTAAAGAGACCCAGTACTTC.

The V call is TRBV6-6, the J call TRBJ2-1; the D is unclear. Trimming stripped 4 bases from V and 0 bases from J, with 10 bases between. Germline V lookup: CDR1 MNHNY, CDR2 SVGAGI (reference sequence). This CDR3 region has 15 residues. CDR3 loop: CASSFGVGSYNEQFF. The DNA of the CDR3 is TGTGCCAGCAGTTTTGGAGTAGGCTCCTACAATGAGCAGTTCTTC.

The J gene is TRBJ2-7, the V gene TRBV6-2 or TRBV6-3; the D gene is possibly TRBD2 (6 bases). V was shortened by 7 bases and J by 0 bases, with 13 bases between the two germline ends. The CDR3 has 14 amino acids. Looked up from germline, CDR1 is MNHEY and CDR2 is SVGEGT. The CDR3 is CASNPLGGSYEQYF. CDR3 sequence (DNA): TGTGCCAGCAACCCCCTCGGGGGCTCCTACGAGCAGTACTTC.

V and J are TRBV29-1 and TRBJ2-1; possible D gene TRBD2, 6 bases. Germline V gene lookup returns CDR1 SQVTM and CDR2 ANQGSEA. Trimming pared 2 bases from V and 8 bases from J, leaving 16 bases between. The CDR3 has 14 residues. CDR3 bases: TGCAGCGTTGAACTGGGGACTCAACTCCATGAGCAGTTCTTC. Its protein is CSVELGTQLHEQFF.

The CDR3 region is CASSLEWGQGSEQFF. For the CDR3, the DNA is TGTGCCAGCAGCTTAGAGTGGGGACAGGGGAGTGAGCAGTTCTTC. The V gene is TRBV6-1, the J gene TRBJ2-1, with 10 nucleotides matching TRBD1. CDR1 MNHNS and CDR2 SASEGT come from the germline V gene. The CDR3 consists of 15 residues. V gave up 6 bases and J gave up 9 bases; unmatched junction bases: 11.

The rearrangement uses TRBV11-2 and TRBJ1-4; 7 bases line up with TRBD1. There are 15 residues in the CDR3. J gave up 5 bases and V 3 bases, and 6 bases lay outside the gene matches. The germline V gene encodes CDR1 SGHAT and CDR2 FQNNGV. The CDR3 region is CASSLRQGWNEKLFF. As DNA, the CDR3 is TGTGCCAGCAGCTTGCGACAGGGATGGAATGAAAAACTGTTTTTT.

The chain uses TRBV25-1 and TRBJ1-2, with 7 bases identical to TRBD1. In germline, CDR1 is MGHDK, CDR2 SYGVNS. V shed 2 bases and J 8 bases; nucleotides not matched to a gene: 8. The CDR3 has 14 residues. The CDR3 nucleotides read TGTGCCAGCAGTGAAACGGGACAGTGGAACGGCTACACCTTC. Its translation is CASSETGQWNGYTF.

For the CDR3, the DNA is TGCGCCAGCAGCCAAGGATGGACTAGTCCGAATGAGCAGTTCTTC. Translation: CASSQGWTSPNEQFF. The J gene is TRBJ2-1, the V gene TRBV4-1, with 7 bases that match TRBD2. Looked up from germline, CDR1 is MGHRA and CDR2 is YSYEKL. V gave up 1 base and J gave up 7 bases; unmatched junction bases: 7. This CDR3 has 15 amino acids.

The rearrangement links TRBV12-3 or TRBV12-4 to TRBJ2-7; weak D call: TRBD2 (6 bases). The germline V and J ends were trimmed by 6 bases and 0 bases, with 18 bases remaining between them. This CDR3 has 16 residues. The CDR3 region is CASSRSLRGGSYEQYF. The CDR3 DNA reads as TGTGCCAGCAGCCGTTCGTTGAGGGGAGGCTCCTACGAGCAGTACTTC.